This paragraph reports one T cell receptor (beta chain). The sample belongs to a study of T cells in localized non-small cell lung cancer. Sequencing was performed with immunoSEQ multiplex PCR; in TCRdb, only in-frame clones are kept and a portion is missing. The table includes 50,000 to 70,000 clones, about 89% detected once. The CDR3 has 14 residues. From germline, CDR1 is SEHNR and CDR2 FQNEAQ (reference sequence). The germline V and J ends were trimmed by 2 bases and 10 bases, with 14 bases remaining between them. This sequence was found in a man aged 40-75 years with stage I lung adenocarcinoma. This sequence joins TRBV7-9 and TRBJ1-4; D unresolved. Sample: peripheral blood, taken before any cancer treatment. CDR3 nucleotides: TGTGCCAGCAGCTTATTGCGAGGGTCCGGAAAACTGTTTTTT. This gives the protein CASSLLRGSGKLFF.